Shown below are 14 T cell receptor beta chains from a single sample sequenced in a study of glioma-infiltrating T cells after dendritic cell vaccination. Specified time point: after dendritic cell vaccination, including at tumor progression/relapse. Libraries were prepared by immunoSEQ multiplex PCR; TCRdb keeps only in-frame clonotypes and omits some of them. The table includes roughly 100,000 clones, roughly 89% detected once. The specimen comprised blood, sampled after dendritic cell vaccination. The receptor source for this set is a human donor with glioblastoma.

The chain joins TRBV14 to TRBJ1-2, with D possibly matching TRBD1 (5 bases). Germline V gene data show CDR1 as SGHDN and CDR2 as FVKESK. The CDR3 covers 13 residues. V lost 8 bases to trimming and J lost 0 bases, with 10 bases between them. CDR3 sequence (DNA): TGTGCCAGCGGGGCCACCACTAACTATGGCTACACCTTC. Amino acids: CASGATTNYGYTF. Full variable domain (missing parts from reference TRBV14 and TRBJ1-2): EAGVTQFPSHSVIEKGQTVTLRCDPISGHDNLYWYRRVMGKEIKFLLHFVKESKQDESGMPNNRFLAERTGGTYSTLKVQPAELEDSGVYFCASGATTNYGYTFGSGTRLTVV.

The chain is built from TRBV27 and TRBJ2-3; possible D gene TRBD2, 6 bases. Trimming removed 6 bases from V and 1 base from J, with 8 bases in between. Germline CDR1 is MNHEY and CDR2 is SMNVEV (reference sequence). The CDR3 contains 13 residues. The CDR3 bases are TGTGCCAGCAGGCCGGGGGGCACAGATACGCAGTATTTT. Translating it yields CASRPGGTDTQYF.

The V gene is TRBV5-1, the J gene TRBJ1-1, with 8 bases identical to TRBD1. The CDR3 consists of 15 residues. With 4 bases clipped from V and 8 bases from J, the junction kept 13 bases outside the gene matches. Germline V CDR1 and CDR2: SGHRS, YFSETQ. CDR3 bases: TGCGCCAGCAGCCCGTCGGGGACAGGCGGCCGGGAAGCTTTCTTT. This sequence encodes CASSPSGTGGREAFF.

The chain couples TRBV18 to TRBJ1-1; 7 bases fit TRBD1. The length of the CDR3 is 16 residues. Germline V CDR1 and CDR2: KGHSH, LQKENI. V lost 1 base, J lost 1 base, and 6 bases stayed unmatched. The CDR3 reads CASSPQGADSNTEAFF. In DNA form, the CDR3 reads TGTGCCAGCTCACCACAGGGGGCCGATTCGAACACTGAAGCTTTCTTT.

The chain recombines TRBV14 with TRBJ2-1; maybe TRBD2 (6 bases). Germline CDR1 is SGHDN and CDR2 is FVKESK. V was cut by 1 base and J by 6 bases, with 16 bases left in between. The CDR3 runs to 16 residues. CDR3 nucleotide sequence: TGTGCCAGCAGCCAAGTTTTAGGAGGGCGGGGCAATGAGCAGTTCTTC. This translates into CASSQVLGGRGNEQFF.

This clone has more than one count but fewer than ten. V usage is TRBV29-1 and J usage is TRBJ1-1, with TRBD1 as a possible D gene (5 bases). CDR3 size: 13 residues. The V end was cut by 7 bases, the J end by 2 bases, with 14 bases between. Germline CDR1 SQVTM, CDR2 ANQGSEA. DNA for the CDR3: TGCAGCGCCAGACAGTTTCGAAACACTGAAGCTTTCTTT. It yields the protein CSARQFRNTEAFF.

The J gene is TRBJ1-2, the V gene TRBV29-1, with 9 bases lining up with TRBD1. Trimming took 6 bases from V and 6 from J; bases not matched to a gene: 2. Germline V gene sequence: CDR1 SQVTM, CDR2 ANQGSEA. CDR3 size: 11 residues. This CDR3 reads CSVWTGDGYTF. The CDR3 bases are TGCAGCGTCTGGACAGGGGATGGCTACACCTTC. The whole variable domain, filled in from reference TRBV29-1 and TRBJ1-2, reads SAVISQKPSRDICQRGTSLTIQCQVDSQVTMMFWYRQQPGQSLTLIATANQGSEATYESGFVIDKFPISRPNLTFSTLTVSNMSPEDSSIYLCSVWTGDGYTFGSGTRLTVV.

The chain carries TRBV5-4 and TRBJ2-1, with 11 bases lining up with TRBD1. CDR1 is SGHNT and CDR2 is YYREEE in the germline V gene (reference sequence). With 4 bases clipped from V and 7 bases from J, the junction kept 10 bases outside the gene matches. CDR3 length equals 16 residues. This chain's CDR3 is CASSPYRDRGINEQFF. DNA for the CDR3: TGTGCCAGCAGCCCATATCGGGACAGGGGGATAAATGAGCAGTTCTTC. Full variable domain (remainder filled in from reference TRBV5-4 and TRBJ2-1): ETGVTQSPTHLIKTRGQQVTLRCSSQSGHNTVSWYQQALGQGPQFIFQYYREEENGRGNFPPRFSGLQFPNYSSELNVNALELDDSALYLCASSPYRDRGINEQFFGPGTRLTVL.

The chain couples TRBV7-8 to TRBJ2-7, with 8 nucleotides matching TRBD2. Germline V gene lookup returns CDR1 SGHVS and CDR2 FQNEAQ. The V segment lost 5 bases and the J segment 2 bases; nucleotides outside the gene matches: 11. The CDR3 sequence is 16 residues long. The CDR3 region is CASSRGGADRAYEQYF. The CDR3 region has the DNA TGTGCCAGCAGCCGGGGGGGGGCGGACCGGGCCTACGAGCAGTACTTC.

This clone has just one count. The chain is built from TRBV19 and TRBJ2-1, with D perhaps TRBD2 (6 bases). Germline CDR1 is LNHDA and CDR2 is SQIVND (reference sequence). The V and J ends lost 5 bases and 9 bases respectively, with 17 bases between them. The CDR3 loop spans 14 amino acids. CDR3 coding DNA: TGTGCCAGTAGTGGGGGACTGGGAAGAGGTGAGCAGTTCTTC. Its translation is CASSGGLGRGEQFF.

The gene calls are TRBV6-1 and TRBJ1-2; D uncertain. Germline V lookup: CDR1 MNHNS, CDR2 SASEGT. The CDR3 has 15 residues. V lost 1 base to trimming and J lost 4 bases, with 13 bases between them. CDR3 in DNA: TGTGCCAGCAGTGAAGTGAGGAGCTCGCTCTATGGCTACACCTTC. This codes for CASSEVRSSLYGYTF.

The chain joins TRBV30 to TRBJ2-1, with unresolved D. CDR3 length: 14 amino acids. Looked up from germline, CDR1 is GTSNPN and CDR2 is SVGIG (reference sequence). The germline V and J ends were trimmed by 3 bases and 0 bases, with 9 bases remaining between them. The CDR3 protein is CAWRPPSSYNEQFF. CDR3 in DNA: TGTGCCTGGAGACCCCCGAGCTCCTACAATGAGCAGTTCTTC.

This chain links TRBV11-3 with TRBJ2-1; weak D call: TRBD1 (7 bases). The CDR3 extends over 17 amino acids. Germline assignment: CDR1 SGHNT and CDR2 YENEEA. Trimming shortened V by 5 bases and J by 5 bases, and 22 bases separated the two germline ends. CDR3 DNA: TGTGCCAGCAGCCGCAGGGGGGCTGCGGCGGGAAACAATGAGCAGTTCTTC. Its translation is CASSRRGAAAGNNEQFF.

Comments on this clone: Other DNA variants within this sample encode the same CDR3. This chain uses TRBV7-9 with TRBJ1-2; D is possibly TRBD1 (5 bases). The CDR3 is 14 residues long. Germline V gene sequence: CDR1 SEHNR, CDR2 FQNEAQ (reference sequence). With 5 bases removed from V and 5 bases from J, the gap between germline ends came to 15 bases. The CDR3 protein is CASSPDTYRYGYTF. CDR3 nucleotide sequence: TGTGCCAGCAGCCCGGACACCTACCGGTATGGCTACACCTTC.